The source of this TCR beta chain is a study of CD8 T cells in Susac syndrome. This clonotype was counted a single time. Sequencing of TCR beta was performed on blood CD8+ T cells and on blood CD4+ T cells. Isolation of CD8+ and CD4+ T cells was performed negatively, whereas enrichment of TEMRA cells was done by FACS. Reverse transcription of about 0.5 to 1 ug RNA was performed with random hexamers. Amplification of TCR beta CDR3 by immunoSEQ multiplex PCR spanned 54 Vbeta and 13 Jbeta. In TCRdb, the immunoSEQ multiplex PCR reads were re-called with MiXCR into one record per CDR3 protein. The sample holds 90,000 to 110,000 distinct CDR3 sequences, about 95% seen once. The TCR originated in a human donor in good health. The sample consisted of CD4+ T cells from PBMCs.

In DNA, the CDR3 is TGTGCCAGCAGCCAGGGGATGGGGAGTACATCCTTCGGGGAGCTGTTTTTT. Protein product: CASSQGMGSTSFGELFF. The J gene is TRBJ2-2, the V gene TRBV4-2; tentatively, D is TRBD2 (5 bases). Per germline, CDR1 LGHNA and CDR2 YNFKEQ. The length of the CDR3 is 17 residues. V was clipped by 3 bases and J by 7 bases, with 21 bases between them.